This T cell receptor beta chain was captured in a study of shared clonotypes between healthy human individuals. Findings of the study overall: It was only blood that was sampled, and tissue repertoires likely differ. Sequencing depth was predicted to influence how clonotypes are shared among donors.

A word on this clone: No antigen is known for it. Other DNA sequences within the sample encode an identical CDR3.

Approximately 98 million PBMCs went into genomic DNA for unsorted samples. The CDR3 covers 14 residues. Germline V gene data show CDR1 as SGHRS and CDR2 as YFSETQ. Trimming shortened V by 0 bases and J by 3 bases, and 8 bases separated the two germline ends. Researchers ran the assay at a deep level. Sequencing used immunoSEQ multiplex PCR; TCRdb keeps in-frame clones, though not all of them. There are about 470,000 clones in the sample; around 79% occur only once, and roughly 13% lies in the top ten. The V gene is TRBV5-1, the J gene TRBJ2-3, with a weak D call TRBD2 (6 bases). This TCR came from a woman aged 40-49 years in good health. Some clones in this sample may be carry-over from other donors' samples. Input material: PBMCs. The CDR3, as DNA: TGCGCCAGCAGCTTGGGGGCGGGGACAGATACGCAGTATTTT. Protein sequence: CASSLGAGTDTQYF. Drawing the rest from reference TRBV5-1 and TRBJ2-3, the complete variable domain is KAGVTQTPRYLIKTRGQQVTLSCSPISGHRSVSWYQQTPGQGLQFLFEYFSETQRNKGNFPGRFSGRQFSNSRSEMNVSTLELGDSALYLCASSLGAGTDTQYFGPGTRLTVL.